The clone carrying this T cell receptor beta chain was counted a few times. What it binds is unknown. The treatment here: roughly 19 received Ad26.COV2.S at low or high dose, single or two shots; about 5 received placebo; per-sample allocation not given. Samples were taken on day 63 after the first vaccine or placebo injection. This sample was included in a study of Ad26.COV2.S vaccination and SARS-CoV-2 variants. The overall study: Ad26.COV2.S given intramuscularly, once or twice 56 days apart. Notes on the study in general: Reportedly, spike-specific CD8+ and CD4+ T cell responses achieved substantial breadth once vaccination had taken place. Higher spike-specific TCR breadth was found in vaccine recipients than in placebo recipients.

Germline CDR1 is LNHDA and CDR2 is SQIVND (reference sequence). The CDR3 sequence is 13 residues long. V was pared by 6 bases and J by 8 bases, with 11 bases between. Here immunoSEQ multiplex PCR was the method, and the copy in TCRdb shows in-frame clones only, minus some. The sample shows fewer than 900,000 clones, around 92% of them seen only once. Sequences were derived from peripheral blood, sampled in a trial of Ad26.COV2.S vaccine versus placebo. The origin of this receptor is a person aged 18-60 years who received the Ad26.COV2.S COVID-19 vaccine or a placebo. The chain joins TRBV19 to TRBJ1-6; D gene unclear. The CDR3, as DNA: TGTGCCAGTAGCCCGGCCCTGGATTCACCCCTCCACTTT. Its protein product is CASSPALDSPLHF.